This passage covers 18 T cell receptor beta chains from one sample sequenced in a study of identical twins. TCRdb redid the calling of the 5' RACE reads with MiXCR, one entry per CDR3 protein. The sample shows 500,000 to 550,000 distinct CDR3 sequences, around 20% of them seen only once. The data were also submitted as part of a second study, on T cells expressing NK-cell markers.

The sequencing input was CD4+ T cells sorted from blood. All receptors come from a woman aged 18-29 years in good health.

J is TRBJ2-1 and V is TRBV3-1, with a tentative D call TRBD2 (5 bases). The V end was cut by 1 base, the J end by 9 bases, with 10 bases between. The length of the CDR3 is 13 residues. Looked up from germline, CDR1 is LGHDT and CDR2 is YNNKEL (reference sequence). CDR3 protein: CASSQGPRGEQFF. CDR3 in DNA: TGTGCCAGCAGCCAAGGACCTCGGGGTGAGCAGTTCTTC.

This CDR3 is CASSFSNYGYTF. DNA of the CDR3: TGTGCCAGCAGCTTCAGCAACTATGGCTACACCTTC. The chain uses TRBV7-9 and TRBJ1-2; D is undetermined. Deletions cut 3 bases from V and 2 bases from J, with 4 bases between. The CDR3 has 12 amino acids. Germline assignment: CDR1 SEHNR and CDR2 FQNEAQ (reference sequence).

Only a few counts were recorded for this clonotype. The CDR3 sequence is CSVDARELFTDTQYF. In nucleotides, the CDR3 is TGCAGCGTTGACGCCAGGGAGCTCTTCACAGATACGCAGTATTTT. The chain links TRBV29-1 to TRBJ2-3; D may be TRBD1 or TRBD2 (5 bases each). The V gene's germline CDR1 is SQVTM and CDR2 ANQGSEA. There are 15 residues in the CDR3. The V gene lost 3 bases and the J gene lost 2 bases, with 15 bases spanning the gap.

This chain links TRBV6-5 with TRBJ2-2; 8 nucleotides agree with TRBD2. The junction had 3 bases not matched to a gene; V was cut back by 2 bases and J by 4 bases. Germline CDR1 reads MNHEY; CDR2 reads SVGAGI. The CDR3 contains 15 residues. CDR3 region: CASSYQLAVTGELFF. For the CDR3, the DNA is TGTGCCAGCAGTTACCAACTAGCGGTCACCGGGGAGCTGTTTTTT.

The chain employs TRBV20-1 and TRBJ2-7, with D perhaps assigned TRBD1 or TRBD2 (5 bases each). Germline CDR1 is DFQATT and CDR2 is SNEGSKA (reference sequence). V lost 2 bases and J 0 bases, leaving 14 bases between the germline ends. The CDR3 extends over 15 amino acids. CDR3 in amino acids: CSARRWDRLSYEQYF. Written as DNA, the CDR3 is TGCAGTGCTAGACGGTGGGACCGACTCTCCTACGAGCAGTACTTC.

This clonotype turned up a few times. The chain combines TRBV12-3 or TRBV12-4 with TRBJ1-2; D gene ambiguous. Trimming took off 3 bases at V and 3 bases at J, with 14 bases between the two ends. The CDR3 covers 15 residues. The chain's CDR3 is CASSLAERSHYGYTF. The CDR3 coding sequence is TGTGCCAGCAGTTTGGCGGAGAGATCTCACTATGGCTACACCTTC.

The chain uses TRBV6-6 and TRBJ2-1, with TRBD2 matching over 8 bases. Germline V gene data show CDR1 as MNHNY and CDR2 as SVGAGI (reference sequence). J was trimmed by 6 bases and V by 7 bases; bases with no gene match: 5. The CDR3 sequence is 13 residues long. The CDR3 region is CASKTSGLNEQFF. The CDR3, as DNA: TGTGCCAGCAAAACTAGCGGCCTCAATGAGCAGTTCTTC.

This clonotype was picked up a small number of times. The V and J genes are TRBV5-6 and TRBJ2-7; D is perhaps TRBD1 (6 bases). The V gene lost 7 bases and the J gene lost 5 bases, with 16 bases spanning the gap. Germline V gene sequence: CDR1 SGHDT, CDR2 YYEEEE. This CDR3 spans 13 amino acids. Here the CDR3 DNA reads TGTGCCAGCTTCTACAGGGTAAGCGACGAGCAGTACTTC. Translating it yields CASFYRVSDEQYF.

This clonotype was picked up many times. The chain joins TRBV10-3 to TRBJ1-5; D is ambiguous. This CDR3 has 16 amino acids. The germline V gene encodes CDR1 ENHRY and CDR2 SYGVKD. Trimming cost V 0 bases and J 0 bases, with 9 bases left between them. The CDR3: CAISESRGNSNQPQHF. CDR3 sequence (DNA): TGTGCCATCAGTGAGTCGAGAGGGAATAGCAATCAGCCCCAGCATTTT.

This chain uses TRBV7-6 with TRBJ1-4; D not resolved. The CDR3 loop spans 12 amino acids. The germline V gene encodes CDR1 SGHVS and CDR2 FNYEAQ. V was clipped by 5 bases and J by 13 bases, with 14 bases between them. CDR3 nucleotides: TGTGCCAGCAGCCCCAGACGAGGCATACTGTTTTTT. Translating gives CASSPRRGILFF.

Comment on this clonotype: An end of the junction differs from the germline gene, which may be a read error. The J gene is TRBJ2-1, the V gene TRBV5-1; 11 nucleotides match TRBD2. From germline, CDR1 is SGHRS and CDR2 YFSETQ. This CDR3 region has 14 residues. The CDR3 nucleotides read TGCGCCAGCAAGGGGACTAGCGGCAACAATGAGCAGTTGTTC. Encoded protein: CASKGTSGNNEQLF.

The chain carries TRBV10-3 and TRBJ1-1; tentatively, D is TRBD1 (5 bases). There are 13 residues in the CDR3. Germline-derived CDR1 and CDR2 are ENHRY and SYGVKD. V was clipped by 8 bases and J by 3 bases, with 13 bases between them. This CDR3 reads CAIRGTDYTEAFF. The CDR3, as DNA: TGTGCCATCCGAGGGACGGACTACACTGAAGCTTTCTTT.

The gene calls are TRBV6-1 and TRBJ2-1, with TRBD2 matching over 8 bases. Looked up from germline, CDR1 is MNHNS and CDR2 is SASEGT. Trimming at V came to 5 bases and at J to 7 bases, leaving 7 bases not matched to a gene. This CDR3 is 14 amino acids long. In DNA form, the CDR3 reads TGTGCCAGCAGTACCGGGACTAGACGGAATGAGCAGTTCTTC. Its protein is CASSTGTRRNEQFF.

The CDR3 region has the DNA TGTGCCACGGGCTTGAGTCGGGGAGATACGCAGTATTTT. Protein: CATGLSRGDTQYF. V is TRBV6-1 and J is TRBJ2-3, with D possibly matching TRBD2 (5 bases). Germline assignment: CDR1 MNHNS and CDR2 SASEGT. V lost 10 bases and J 5 bases, leaving 16 bases between the germline ends. This CDR3 is built from 13 residues.

This clonotype has a count of ten or more. This chain connects TRBV5-1 to TRBJ1-1, with D tentatively TRBD1 (5 bases). Germline V gives CDR1 SGHRS, CDR2 YFSETQ. V was shortened by 0 bases and J by 8 bases, with 14 bases between the two germline ends. The CDR3 contains 14 residues. The CDR3 loop is CASSLAGQRPEAFF. DNA of the CDR3: TGCGCCAGCAGCTTGGCGGGGCAGCGGCCAGAAGCTTTCTTT. The complete variable domain, with remaining parts taken from reference TRBV5-1 and TRBJ1-1, reads KAGVTQTPRYLIKTRGQQVTLSCSPISGHRSVSWYQQTPGQGLQFLFEYFSETQRNKGNFPGRFSGRQFSNSRSEMNVSTLELGDSALYLCASSLAGQRPEAFFGQGTRLTVV.

This clonotype was counted a few times. The rearrangement uses TRBV7-9 and TRBJ2-1; TRBD1 agrees at 10 bases. Germline V lookup: CDR1 SEHNR, CDR2 FQNEAQ (reference sequence). There are 16 residues in the CDR3. V lost 5 bases, J lost 6 bases, and 10 bases stayed unmatched. CDR3 DNA sequence: TGTGCCAGCAGCGTACTGTTCCGGGACAGGGGCAATGAGCAGTTCTTC. Encoded protein: CASSVLFRDRGNEQFF. Based on the CDR3 plus reference TRBV7-9 and TRBJ2-1, the full variable domain is DTGVSQNPRHKITKRGQNVTFRCDPISEHNRLYWYRQTLGQGPEFLTYFQNEAQLEKSRLLSDRFSAERPKGSFSTLEIQRTEQGDSAMYLCASSVLFRDRGNEQFFGPGTRLTVL.

The CDR3 DNA is TGCGCCAGCAGCCCCTTGTCGTGGGACGCTCGAGAGACCCAGTACTTC. It specifies CASSPLSWDARETQYF. The chain recombines TRBV5-1 with TRBJ2-5; D may be TRBD1 or TRBD2 (5 bases each). V lost 4 bases, J lost 4 bases, and 20 bases lay in between. Germline V gives CDR1 SGHRS, CDR2 YFSETQ. The length of the CDR3 is 16 residues. Drawing the rest from reference TRBV5-1 and TRBJ2-5, the complete variable domain is KAGVTQTPRYLIKTRGQQVTLSCSPISGHRSVSWYQQTPGQGLQFLFEYFSETQRNKGNFPGRFSGRQFSNSRSEMNVSTLELGDSALYLCASSPLSWDARETQYFGPGTRLLVL.

The chain employs TRBV7-6 and TRBJ2-1; maybe TRBD2 (7 bases). Germline V lookup: CDR1 SGHVS, CDR2 FNYEAQ. V dropped 3 bases and J dropped 8 bases, with 14 bases sitting between them. CDR3 size: 14 residues. The CDR3 DNA reads TGTGCCAGCAGCTTGAGGGGGGGAAAAGATGAGCAGTTCTTC. Its protein product is CASSLRGGKDEQFF.